These 24 T cell receptor beta chains were all obtained from the same sample, sequenced in a study of vaccination effects on CD4 cells after COVID-19 (dated by TCRdb to between 2021 and 2024). No antigens are known for them. The receptor library was made with the immunoSEQ multiplex PCR assay. TCRdb retrieved this table from immuneACCESS and kept in-frame rearrangements only. Not all clones are present; in checked studies, unresolved V genes account for under half, and no reason is known for the remainder. This sample holds about 73,000 clones; roughly four fifths were observed only once. Roughly 2.3% of the sample lies in the top ten. After less than 13 days of culture, CD4+ T cells were isolated with the EasySep CD4+ T cell isolation kit. Two doses of either the BNT162b2 or the mRNA-1273 mRNA SARS-CoV-2 vaccine were administered to participants. This sample comprised CD4+ T cells from PBMCs cultured without peptide, obtained after COVID-19 vaccination. The receptors were sampled from a human donor who received a COVID-19 vaccine.

The chain carries TRBV12-3 or TRBV12-4 and TRBJ2-2, with unresolved D. The V and J ends lost 5 bases and 6 bases respectively, with 7 bases between them. CDR3 length: 12 residues. This CDR3 reads CASSDSPGELFF. The CDR3 DNA reads TGTGCCAGCAGTGATAGTCCCGGGGAGCTGTTTTTT.

The chain is built from TRBV6-5 and TRBJ2-4; 7 nucleotides agree with TRBD1. The CDR3 loop spans 14 amino acids. Trimming took 6 bases from V and 6 from J; bases not matched to a gene: 8. Germline CDR1 reads MNHEY; CDR2 reads SVGAGI. CDR3 bases: TGTGCCAGCAGACCCGACAGGGCAGTAAACATTCAGTACTTC. It specifies CASRPDRAVNIQYF.

The V call is TRBV7-2, the J call TRBJ2-5; 12 positions match TRBD2. The CDR3 is 19 amino acids. Germline V gene data show CDR1 as SGHTA and CDR2 as FQGNSA. The J segment lost 5 bases and the V segment lost 4 bases, leaving 17 bases of the junction unmatched. CDR3 nucleotides: TGTGCCAGCAGCTCACAACTTGGAGACCTAGCGGGGGGGCGGGAGACCCAGTACTTC. Protein sequence: CASSSQLGDLAGGRETQYF. The full variable domain, with the rest looked up from reference TRBV7-2 and TRBJ2-5, is GAGVSQSPSNKVTEKGKDVELRCDPISGHTALYWYRQSLGQGLEFLIYFQGNSAPDKSGLPSDRFSAERTGGSVSTLTIQRTQQEDSAVYLCASSSQLGDLAGGRETQYFGPGTRLLVL.

The V call is TRBV15, the J call TRBJ2-3; 7 nucleotides match TRBD2. The CDR3 is 13 amino acids. Germline V gene sequence: CDR1 LNHNV, CDR2 YYDKDF (reference sequence). The J segment lost 5 bases and the V segment lost 6 bases, leaving 5 bases of the junction unmatched. The CDR3: CATRPSGQDTQYF. The CDR3 DNA follows: TGTGCCACCAGGCCTAGCGGCCAAGATACGCAGTATTTT.

The chain combines TRBV24-1 with TRBJ2-1, with 7 bases matching TRBD1. With V trimmed by 7 bases and J by 7 bases, 12 bases remained unmatched. This CDR3 region has 15 residues. Germline V CDR1 and CDR2: KGHDR, SFDVKD. CDR3 DNA: TGTGCCACCAGCCCCAGCCGGACAGGTCGGAATGAGCAGTTCTTC. This gives the protein CATSPSRTGRNEQFF.

This rearrangement joins TRBV2 to TRBJ2-7; 11 bases agree with TRBD1. The CDR3 extends over 14 amino acids. V lost 8 bases to trimming and J lost 0 bases; unmatched junction nucleotides: 3. The germline gives CDR1 SNHLY, CDR2 FYNNEI. Here the CDR3 DNA reads TGTGCCAGCGGGGACAGGGGGTCCTCCTACGAGCAGTACGTC. Translated: CASGDRGSSYEQYV.

The CDR3 nucleotides are TGTGCCACCAGTGAGCCCACAGAAAACTATGGCTACACCTTC. Residues: CATSEPTENYGYTF. The chain joins TRBV24-1 to TRBJ1-2; D gene unclear. Trimming left V 4 bases short and J 2 bases short, with 10 bases between. The CDR3 sequence is 14 residues long. The germline V gene encodes CDR1 KGHDR and CDR2 SFDVKD.

The chain couples TRBV2 to TRBJ1-2; D might be TRBD1 (5 bases). Deletions cut 4 bases from V and 3 bases from J, with 9 bases between. Per the germline V gene, CDR1 is SNHLY and CDR2 is FYNNEI. The CDR3 loop spans 13 amino acids. The CDR3, as DNA: TGTGCCAGCAGTGCGGGGGTTGACTATGGCTACACCTTC. This gives the protein CASSAGVDYGYTF.

In its sample, this clone was seen once. V gene TRBV2 combines with J gene TRBJ2-7; 12 bases are shared with TRBD1. The CDR3 totals 14 residues. CDR1 SNHLY and CDR2 FYNNEI come from the germline V gene. The CDR3 nucleotides read TGTGCCACAAAGGGACAGGGGGCTTCCTACGAGCAGTATGTC. Residues: CATKGQGASYEQYV.

The V and J genes are TRBV5-4 and TRBJ2-5; D not resolved. Germline assignment: CDR1 SGHNT and CDR2 YYREEE (reference sequence). Deletions cut 3 bases from V and 3 bases from J, with 6 bases between. This CDR3 region has 12 residues. The CDR3 DNA sequence: TGTGCCAGCAGCTGGGAAAAAGAGACCCAGTACTTC. Its translation is CASSWEKETQYF.

CDR3 in DNA: TGCAGCGTCCCCCGGGATATGAACACTGAAGCTTTCTTT. Amino acid sequence: CSVPRDMNTEAFF. V gene TRBV29-1 combines with J gene TRBJ1-1; no reliable D call. Trimming removed 6 bases from V and 0 bases from J, with 11 bases in between. The CDR3 is 13 amino acids. Germline lookup yields CDR1 SQVTM and CDR2 ANQGSEA.

The chain joins TRBV6-6 to TRBJ1-5; TRBD1 aligns across 7 bases. The CDR3 runs 12 residues. The J segment lost 9 bases and the V segment lost 6 bases, leaving 5 bases of the junction unmatched. The germline V gene encodes CDR1 MNHNY and CDR2 SVGAGI (reference sequence). CDR3 sequence reads: CASRTPGGPQHF. The CDR3 nucleotides read TGTGCCAGCAGAACTCCAGGGGGGCCCCAGCATTTT.

This clone occurred once. This chain joins TRBV11-3 and TRBJ2-1; maybe TRBD2 (5 bases). Germline V lookup: CDR1 SGHNT, CDR2 YENEEA. V was shortened by 1 base and J by 8 bases, with 12 bases between the two germline ends. The length of the CDR3 is 14 residues. The CDR3 nucleotides read TGTGCCAGCAGCTTAGCGGGTAGCGTCCATGAGCAGTTCTTC. Amino acids: CASSLAGSVHEQFF.

The chain uses TRBV10-3 and TRBJ1-4; 9 bases are shared with TRBD1. Germline V gives CDR1 ENHRY, CDR2 SYGVKD. The CDR3 runs 15 residues. With V trimmed by 4 bases and J by 6 bases, 6 bases remained unmatched. The CDR3 spells CAISGFRDRDEKLFF. The CDR3 DNA follows: TGTGCCATCAGTGGATTCCGGGACAGGGATGAAAAACTGTTTTTT.

The J gene is TRBJ1-2, the V gene TRBV3-1 (or the pseudogene TRBV3-2), with a weak D call TRBD1 (5 bases). V was trimmed by 3 bases and J by 0 bases, leaving 8 bases between them. Germline V gene sequence: CDR1 LGHDT, CDR2 YNNKEL (reference sequence). CDR3 size: 14 residues. CDR3 in DNA: TGTGCCAGCAGCCATACGACAGCTAACTATGGCTACACCTTC. Its translation: CASSHTTANYGYTF.

This rearrangement joins TRBV21-1 to TRBJ2-3; the D segment call TRBD1 is taken from the table without a DNA check. TRBV21-1 is a pseudogene segment. The CDR3 loop spans 16 amino acids. The CDR3 DNA sequence: TGTGCCAGCAGCAAAAGCGACAGGGCTAGCACAGATACGCAGTATTTT. Residues: CASSKSDRASTDTQYF.

This clone was seen more than once but under ten times. CDR3 in amino acids: CSVGGPRYEQYV. The DNA of the CDR3 is TGCAGCGTTGGGGGACCGAGATACGAGCAGTACGTC. This sequence joins TRBV29-1 and TRBJ2-7; the D call may be TRBD1 or TRBD2 (5 bases each). V lost 4 bases and J 4 bases, leaving 11 bases between the germline ends. CDR3 length: 12 residues. Germline assignment: CDR1 SQVTM and CDR2 ANQGSEA.

This chain joins TRBV30 and TRBJ2-1; 10 nucleotides match TRBD2. CDR1 is GTSNPN and CDR2 is SVGIG in the germline V gene (reference sequence). With V trimmed by 2 bases and J by 3 bases, 7 bases remained unmatched. The CDR3 is 16 residues long. CDR3 loop: CAWSTLAGANYNEQFF. The CDR3 DNA follows: TGTGCCTGGAGTACCCTAGCGGGGGCCAACTACAATGAGCAGTTCTTC.

V gene TRBV18 combines with J gene TRBJ1-1; D is perhaps TRBD1 (6 bases). The CDR3 length is 15 residues. V gave up 1 base and J gave up 0 bases, with 9 bases separating them. Per the germline V gene, CDR1 is KGHSH and CDR2 is LQKENI. The CDR3 sequence: CASSPRGALNTEAFF. The CDR3 bases are TGTGCCAGCTCACCACGGGGGGCCCTGAACACTGAAGCTTTCTTT.

In its sample, this clone was seen a few times. The V and J genes are TRBV18 and TRBJ1-1; 9 bases are a match to TRBD1. CDR1 is KGHSH, CDR2 LQKENI, per germline. This CDR3 contains 14 residues. V shed 8 bases and J 0 bases; nucleotides not matched to a gene: 4. Written as DNA, the CDR3 is TGTGCCAGCGTACAGGGGGCACTGAACACTGAAGCTTTCTTT. Amino acids: CASVQGALNTEAFF.

The rearrangement links TRBV21-1 to TRBJ1-2. TRBV21-1 is a pseudogene locus. The CDR3 is 17 amino acids. The DNA for the CDR3 is TGTGCCAGCAGCCCAGAAGGACACACCTACCGAGGGAATGGCTACACCTTC. This encodes CASSPEGHTYRGNGYTF.

CDR3 sequence: CAISDTRTSSHEQYV. The DNA for the CDR3 is TGTGCCATCAGTGATACGAGGACTAGCAGCCACGAGCAGTACGTC. This chain uses TRBV10-3 with TRBJ2-7; 8 bases align to TRBD2. The CDR3 runs 15 residues. V was pared by 3 bases and J by 5 bases, with 9 bases of the junction left unmatched. Germline CDR1 ENHRY, CDR2 SYGVKD.

The chain uses TRBV6-1 and TRBJ1-5; 10 nucleotides align to TRBD1. Germline values: CDR1 MNHNS, CDR2 SASEGT. The J segment lost 7 bases and the V segment lost 0 bases, leaving 0 bases of the junction unmatched. This CDR3 region has 14 residues. The CDR3 DNA reads as TGTGCCAGCAGTGAAGCGGGACAGGGGCAGCCCCAGCATTTT. This codes for CASSEAGQGQPQHF.

This chain joins TRBV2 and TRBJ2-7; D is perhaps TRBD1 or TRBD2 (6 bases each). V was clipped by 4 bases and J by 2 bases, with 15 bases between them. Looked up from germline, CDR1 is SNHLY and CDR2 is FYNNEI. This CDR3 spans 15 amino acids. CDR3 nucleotide sequence: TGTGCCAGCAGTGTCGGGGGCCTCAGGACCTACGAGCAGTACGTC. It is translated as CASSVGGLRTYEQYV.